One and the same sample provided the 13 T cell receptor beta chains below, sequenced in a study of CD8+CD57+ T cells in acquired aplastic anemia (dated by TCRdb to the late 2010s). Patients chosen for sequencing had shown expansion of CD8+CD57+ cells by flow cytometry. Sequenced on an Illumina HiSeq 2000. Genomic DNA was used as template for profiling of TCR beta VDJ combinations and CDR3 sequences. Using fastp at Q25 and MiXCR, TCRdb reprocessed the public reads and kept productive beta chains. Rows with one shared CDR3 protein collapse into an entry with the most common genes and DNA. The sample records roughly 280,000 distinct CDR3 sequences, 50% to 65% of which are singletons. The ten largest account for 1% to 1.5% of the sample. Sequencing input: sorted CD4+, CD8+, or CD8+CD57+ T cells (not recorded which) from PBMCs. Receptors were obtained from a human donor with aplastic anemia.

This clonotype was seen a few times. This sequence joins TRBV6-5 and TRBJ2-6; D is unresolved. CDR1 is MNHEY, CDR2 SVGAGI, per germline. The ends were cut back, 2 bases at V and 0 bases at J, with 2 bases in the middle. The CDR3 has 14 amino acids. CDR3 in DNA: TGTGCCAGCAGTTACAACTCTGGGGCCAACGTCCTGACTTTC. This encodes CASSYNSGANVLTF.

This clonotype came up many times. The J gene is TRBJ2-1, the V gene TRBV12-3 or TRBV12-4; D may correspond to TRBD1 or TRBD2 (5 bases each). Trimming cost V 6 bases and J 0 bases, with 12 bases left between them. This CDR3 is 15 amino acids long. DNA of the CDR3: TGTGCCAGCAGCCGGGACGCGGGCTCCTACAATGAGCAGTTCTTC. This translates into CASSRDAGSYNEQFF.

This clonotype was observed once. This rearrangement joins TRBV25-1 to TRBJ1-3; D ambiguous. V was pared by 3 bases and J by 4 bases, with 13 bases between. The germline V gene has CDR1 MGHDK and CDR2 SYGVNS. There are 15 residues in the CDR3. Written as DNA, the CDR3 is TGTGCCAGCAGTGAGCCGAGGGCGCAGGGAAACACCATATATTTT. Encoded protein: CASSEPRAQGNTIYF.

This clonotype was seen at least ten times. The chain links TRBV5-1 to TRBJ2-3, with D unresolved. The germline CDR1 and CDR2 sequences are SGHRS and YFSETQ. Trimming shortened V by 4 bases and J by 5 bases, and 11 bases separated the two germline ends. There are 13 residues in the CDR3. CDR3 sequence reads: CASSPYSRDTQYF. CDR3 coding DNA: TGCGCCAGCAGCCCCTACTCGAGAGATACGCAGTATTTT.

This chain links TRBV19 with TRBJ1-4; D is undetermined. Trimming removed 8 bases at V and 4 bases at J, with 14 bases between. The germline V gene has CDR1 LNHDA and CDR2 SQIVND (reference sequence). The length of the CDR3 is 14 residues. CDR3 nucleotide sequence: TGTGCCAGTCGGGAACGGCGAGATAATGAAAAACTGTTTTTT. Translating it yields CASRERRDNEKLFF.

Many counts were recorded for this clonotype. The chain uses TRBV9 and TRBJ1-2; D unclear. Trimming took 1 base from V and 1 from J, leaving 8 bases between them. Germline V gene lookup returns CDR1 SGDLS and CDR2 YYNGEE. The CDR3 covers 14 residues. CDR3 bases: TGTGCCAGCAGCGTAAATCAACATAACTATGGCTACACCTTC. As protein: CASSVNQHNYGYTF.

The V call is TRBV12-3 or TRBV12-4, the J call TRBJ2-5; TRBD2 agrees at 8 bases. V lost 5 bases to trimming and J lost 0 bases; unmatched junction nucleotides: 8. This CDR3 has 16 residues. CDR3 sequence (DNA): TGTGCCAGCAGTCGATTAGCGGGGCCGTACCAAGAGACCCAGTACTTC. Amino acid sequence: CASSRLAGPYQETQYF.

Details on this clonotype: Since the CDR3 does not end with the conserved phenylalanine or tryptophan, this likely comes from a read error. The J gene is TRBJ2-4, the V gene TRBV20-1; maybe TRBD2 (5 bases). The CDR3 covers 16 residues. Germline V gene data show CDR1 as DFQATT and CDR2 as SNEGSKA (reference sequence). Trimming removed 0 bases at V and 1 base at J, with 13 bases between. The CDR3 here is CSARDEVTGAKNIQYL. CDR3 coding DNA: TGCAGTGCTAGAGATGAGGTAACGGGGGCCAAAAACATTCAGTACCTC.

This sequence joins TRBV6-4 and TRBJ2-3; TRBD2 matches at 8 bases. CDR1 is MRHNA and CDR2 is SNTAGT in the germline V gene. The CDR3 loop spans 15 amino acids. The J segment lost 4 bases and the V segment lost 6 bases, leaving 9 bases of the junction unmatched. The CDR3 loop reads CASRQSGSSADTQYF. The CDR3 nucleotides are TGTGCCAGCAGACAAAGCGGGAGTAGTGCAGATACGCAGTATTTT.

The chain couples TRBV9 to TRBJ1-3, with D hard to call. Between the trimmed V and J ends, which lost 0 bases and 4 bases, there was a span of 11 bases. This CDR3 is 15 amino acids long. CDR1 is SGDLS, CDR2 YYNGEE, per germline. The CDR3 sequence: CASSVDWGSGNTIYF. The CDR3 DNA reads TGTGCCAGCAGCGTAGATTGGGGTTCAGGAAACACCATATATTTT.

This clonotype was found many times. The chain is built from TRBV12-5 and TRBJ2-2; tentatively, D is TRBD2 (5 bases). The CDR3 totals 15 residues. Germline V gene data show CDR1 as LGHNT and CDR2 as FRNRAP. The V and J ends lost 4 bases and 7 bases respectively, with 16 bases between them. The CDR3 DNA sequence: TGTGCTAGTGGTTCCTTGGGCGCTGGAGGCGGGGAGCTGTTTTTT. This translates into CASGSLGAGGGELFF.

The table lists this clonotype with many counts. The chain joins TRBV19 to TRBJ2-7; the D gene could be TRBD1 or TRBD2 (5 bases each). With 6 bases removed from V and 0 bases from J, the gap between germline ends came to 15 bases. Germline lookup yields CDR1 LNHDA and CDR2 SQIVND (reference sequence). This CDR3 contains 15 residues. As DNA, the CDR3 is TGTGCCAGTAGCCCACCGGCAGGGACCTCCTACGAGCAGTACTTC. Its protein is CASSPPAGTSYEQYF.

The chain is built from TRBV29-1 and TRBJ1-1; TRBD1 is a possible D gene (6 bases). Germline CDR1 is SQVTM and CDR2 is ANQGSEA. V was clipped by 4 bases and J by 5 bases, with 20 bases between them. CDR3 size: 15 residues. For the CDR3, the DNA is TGCAGCGTTGGGGGGGACAAGGTTTTCCAGACTGAAGCTTTCTTT. It is translated as CSVGGDKVFQTEAFF.